The rows below give T cell receptor beta chains drawn from one sample of a study of identical twins. TCRdb itself ran the 5' RACE reads through MiXCR, one entry per CDR3 protein. The profile shows 1.5 million to 2 million distinct CDR3 sequences, about 32% of them singletons. The sample taken for sequencing was cord blood. Receptors originate from a newborn girl in good health. Each CDR3 is given with its conserved first and last residue.

v_call cdr3_aa
TRBV12-3/TRBV12-4 CASSLGGASVNTEAFF
TRBV5-1 CASSLRSAGGYNEQFF
TRBV4-2 CASSQDKAVAGTQYF
TRBV11-1 CASSAQGAQDTQYF
TRBV11-2 CASSFKAGVSNEHFF
TRBV28 CASSFFHSDSSGNTIYF
TRBV20-1 CSAREGGYNEQFF
TRBV10-2 CASSEVDNEQFF
TRBV20-1 CSAKGLAGYNKQFF
TRBV21-1 CASSNSLAGVCSNEQYF
TRBV12-3/TRBV12-4 CASREGFLAEAFF
TRBV25-1 CASSDRDRETEAFF
TRBV14 CASSSIDRGAYEQYF
TRBV6-1 CASSEALGVPNYGYTF
TRBV27 CASSLWGQEYNEQFF
TRBV2 CASQQGAKNIQYF
TRBV3-1 CASSLGGVANEKLFF
TRBV27 CASSIQAASSYEQYF
TRBV7-8 CASRSDRITEAFF
TRBV6-1 CASRGTGNEQFF
TRBV28 CASTGLGKLFF
TRBV20-1 CRGGKETQYF
TRBV20-1 CSARLAGGNQETQYF
TRBV5-5 CASGGTPYNSPLHF
TRBV6-5 CASSPIGTPEAFF
TRBV25-1 CASSEWGKDTEAFF
TRBV5-5 CASSLDQADNSPLHF